Sequencing of this TCR beta chain was carried out in a study of T-cell reconstitution after alpha-beta-depleted transplantation in children. This clonotype was observed at least ten times. Its specificity is not known. Study observations and caveats: Two months or so post-transplant, alpha-beta T cells reportedly derived from several hundred expanded graft clones. Most T-cell counts and diversity one year after the transplant came from T cells that were newly produced. Diversity of TCRbeta at day 60 was high in some patients, arising from surviving recipient T cells and thymic progenitors.

The CDR3 has 13 amino acids. V dropped 5 bases and J dropped 4 bases, with 11 bases sitting between them. Molecular barcoding with unique molecular identifiers was used for the TCRbeta library. TCRdb re-derived calls from the PCR reads in MiXCR, one entry per CDR3 protein. The sample lists roughly 120,000 distinct CDR3 sequences, approximately 10% seen once, with 34% in the top ten. The V call is TRBV12-3 or TRBV12-4, the J call TRBJ1-2, with TRBD1 as a possible D gene (6 bases). The receptor's source is a boy aged 2-15 years with acute lymphoblastic leukemia, due to receive a stem cell transplant. The material sequenced was PBMCs, taken before TCRalphabeta/CD19-depleted stem cell transplant. CDR3 DNA sequence: TGTGCCAGCAGTCTCGGACAGCCCTATGGCTACACCTTC. Protein sequence: CASSLGQPYGYTF.